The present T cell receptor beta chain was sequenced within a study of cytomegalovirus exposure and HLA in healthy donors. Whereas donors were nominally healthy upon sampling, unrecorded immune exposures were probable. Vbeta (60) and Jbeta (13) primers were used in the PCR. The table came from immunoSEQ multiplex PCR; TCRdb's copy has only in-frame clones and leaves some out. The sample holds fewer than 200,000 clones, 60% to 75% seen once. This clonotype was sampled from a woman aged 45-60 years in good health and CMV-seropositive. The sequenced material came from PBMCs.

The CDR3 DNA sequence: TGTGCCAGCACCCGCTCGGGGGATCTGAACACCGGGGAGCTGTTTTTT. Translating gives CASTRSGDLNTGELFF. V usage is TRBV6-6 and J usage is TRBJ2-2, with a possible D match to TRBD2 (6 bases). Trimming cost V 7 bases and J 1 base, with 16 bases left between them. Germline loops: CDR1 MNHNY, CDR2 SVGAGI (reference sequence). The CDR3 loop spans 16 amino acids.